This entry is about one TCR beta chain. Its target is not known. The sample comes from a study of OX40 agonist ivuxolimab in advanced cancers. Study at large: Earlier anti-PD-1, anti-PD-L1 or anti-CTLA-4 therapy was permitted; around 40% had received some.

Whole-study results and caveats: Also present in some nonresponders was a low level of normalized T-cell clonal expansion. CD8+ T cells (on average) carried more expanded clones than CD4+ T cells. The study observed clonal expansion of CD4+ and CD8+ blood T cells by week 6 at 0.1 to 3.0 mg/kg.

Assay: immunoSEQ multiplex PCR; the TCRdb copy retains only in-frame clones and omits some. The sample records over 70,000 clones, more than 80% being singletons. This receptor was taken from an adult with an advanced solid tumor such as melanoma, head and neck, liver or kidney cancer. Material: CD4+ or CD8+ T cells sorted from blood, obtained in a trial of the OX40 agonist ivuxolimab.

The CDR3 sequence is CASTALRGEQYF. CDR3 sequence (DNA): TGTGCCAGTACCGCCCTACGAGGAGAGCAGTACTTC. This chain connects TRBV27 to TRBJ2-7; D unclear. The CDR3 has 12 residues. CDR1 and CDR2 from the germline V gene are MNHEY and SMNVEV (reference sequence). The V end was cut by 9 bases, the J end by 7 bases, with 16 bases between.